A selection of T cell receptor beta chains follows, all from one sample in a study of T cell changes during pregnancy in multiple sclerosis. Some clones are missing from TCRdb's copy, which holds only in-frame ones; the method was immunoSEQ multiplex PCR. The sample consists of roughly 93,000 clones, around 90% of them appearing once. Sequenced material: peripheral blood, taken in the first trimester of pregnancy. The receptors shown here come from a female donor in good health, enrolled as a control in a pregnancy study. Both conserved end residues are part of each CDR3. A D gene is named only where the DNA matches it firmly. Clone size appears in some rows only: once, few, many, or a class for an expanded clone.

j_call v_call clone_size d_call cdr3_nt cdr3_aa
TRBJ2-1 TRBV18 . . TGTGCCAGCTCACCACGCGGGGAGATCGCCTACAATGAGCAGTTCTTC CASSPRGEIAYNEQFF
TRBJ2-7 TRBV6-6 . . TGTGCCAGCAGTTCCGAGCGGGTCTACGAGCAGTACTTC CASSSERVYEQYF
TRBJ2-3 TRBV5-1 . . TGCGCCAGCAGCTTGGGTTTAAGCGTCGAAACAGATACGCAGTATTTT CASSLGLSVETDTQYF
TRBJ1-1 TRBV4-2 . . TGTGCCAGCAGCCAAGCCTCGAACACTGAAGCTTTCTTT CASSQASNTEAFF
TRBJ1-5 TRBV7-2 . . TGTGCCAGCAGCGACTTCGGGGCATCGGGGGGCCAGCCCCAGCATTTT CASSDFGASGGQPQHF
TRBJ2-1 TRBV18 . TRBD2 TGTGCCAGCTCACCCCGCGTCCCCCGGGAGGGCAATGAGCAGTTCTTC CASSPRVPREGNEQFF
TRBJ1-1 TRBV5-5 . . TGTGCCAGCAGCCTAGGGGCTGAAGCTTTCTTT CASSLGAEAFF
TRBJ1-5 TRBV7-9 once . TGTGCCAGCAGCTTAGCGCTGGGGGCCTCCAATCAGCCCCAGCATTTT CASSLALGASNQPQHF
TRBJ2-6 TRBV19 . . TGTGCCAGTACTCAAGACGGACAGTCTGGGGCCAACGTCCTGACTTTC CASTQDGQSGANVLTF
TRBJ2-2 TRBV2 . TRBD1 TGTGCCAGCAGAGGACAGGTGAACACCGGGGAGCTGTTTTTT CASRGQVNTGELFF
TRBJ2-2 TRBV6-5 . . TGTGCCAGCAGTCGAGGGATAGCCCCGACGTTAGAGCTGTTTTTT CASSRGIAPTLELFF
TRBJ1-6 TRBV7-9 . . TGTGCCAGCAGCTACGCGGGCAGGAACGGGTCACCCCTCCACTTT CASSYAGRNGSPLHF
TRBJ1-6 TRBV4-3 once . TGCGCCAGCAGGGGGGGGGAGAATAATTCACCCCTCCACTTT CASRGGENNSPLHF
TRBJ2-1 TRBV27 . . TGTGCCAGTTTTAATCCAGGGGCTAGCAATGAGCAGTTCTTC CASFNPGASNEQFF
TRBJ1-6 TRBV7-2 . TRBD1 TGTGCCAGCAGCAAGGGACAGGGCAATTCACCCCTCCACTTT CASSKGQGNSPLHF
TRBJ2-5 TRBV27 . . TGTGCCAGCAGTTTAACGGCGGGGGCCAGGTTCGGAGAGACCCAGTACTTC CASSLTAGARFGETQYF
TRBJ1-1 TRBV4-1 . . TGCGCCAGCAGCCAACCACAGGGTTACACTGAAGCTTTCTTT CASSQPQGYTEAFF
TRBJ1-3 TRBV19 few . TGTGCCAGTAGTATGAGTGCAGCGCCTTCTGGAAACACCATATATTTT CASSMSAAPSGNTIYF
TRBJ2-4 TRBV19 . . TGTGCCAGTAGTATAGGGGGACACCGAAACATTCAGTACTTC CASSIGGHRNIQYF
TRBJ1-1 TRBV14 . . TGTGCCAGCAGCCAATTCGCAGGGACTGAAGCTTTCTTT CASSQFAGTEAFF
TRBJ2-2 TRBV6-5 . TRBD1 TGTGCCAGCAGTTGGACAGGGTCGGTCGGGGAGCTGTTTTTT CASSWTGSVGELFF
TRBJ1-1 TRBV29-1 . . TGCAGCGTTTTACCCTCCTGTAAGGGGGAAGCTTTCTTT CSVLPSCKGEAFF
TRBJ2-7 TRBV9 . TRBD1 TGTGCCAGCAGCGTAGAGGGACAGGGGTTCCACGAGCAGTACTTC CASSVEGQGFHEQYF
TRBJ1-3 TRBV29-1 . . TGCAGCGTGGAGGAGGCTGGAAACACCATATATTTT CSVEEAGNTIYF
TRBJ1-1 TRBV10-3 . . TGTGCCATCAGTGAGTCGAATCGGTATGAAGCTTTCTTT CAISESNRYEAFF
TRBJ2-3 TRBV7-2 . . TGTGCCAGCAGCCCAAAGCCAGGGCTAACAGATACGCAGTATTTT CASSPKPGLTDTQYF
TRBJ1-2 TRBV18 . TRBD1 TGTGCCAGCTCACGCGGGACAGGGGATTTGTGGGGCTACACCTTC CASSRGTGDLWGYTF
TRBJ2-2 TRBV5-6 . . TGTGCCAGCAGCTCTGGGGGGACGAACACCGGGGAGCTGTTTTTT CASSSGGTNTGELFF
TRBJ1-1 TRBV29-1 . TRBD1 TGCAGCGGCAGGGACAGGGGTGAAGCTTTCTTT CSGRDRGEAFF
TRBJ2-7 TRBV28 few TRBD2 TGTGCCAGCAGTTTGGGGGGGAGCTACGAGCAGTACTTC CASSLGGSYEQYF
TRBJ1-6 TRBV7-2 . . TGTGCCAGCAGCTCGCCCCGGGACAACTATAATTCACCCCTCCACTTT CASSSPRDNYNSPLHF
TRBJ1-2 TRBV11-1 once . TGTGCCAGCAGCCTACCCGGGGAAAACTATGGCTACACCTTC CASSLPGENYGYTF
TRBJ1-2 TRBV7-9 . . TGTGCCAGCAGTTCGGACTTGGACCGTTCTAACTATGGCTACACCTTC CASSSDLDRSNYGYTF
TRBJ1-5 TRBV5-8 . TRBD1 TGTGCCAGCAGCCCCTGGACAGGGAATCAGCCCCAGCATTTT CASSPWTGNQPQHF
TRBJ2-3 TRBV2 . . TGTGCCAGCAGTGAAGCAGGCCATTTCGGGATTAGCACAGATACGCAGTATTTT CASSEAGHFGISTDTQYF
TRBJ1-2 TRBV19 few TRBD1 TGTGCCAGTAGTATAGATCAGACAGGGGATGGCTATGGCTACACCTTC CASSIDQTGDGYGYTF
TRBJ1-1 TRBV7-2 . . TGTGCCAGCAGCTCCCCAGACAAGAACACTGAAGCTTTCTTT CASSSPDKNTEAFF
TRBJ1-2 TRBV28 . . TGTGCCAGCAGTTTATATGGGGGGGGTCATAACTATGGCTACACCTTC CASSLYGGGHNYGYTF
TRBJ2-2 TRBV28 . . TGTGCCAGCAGACCCGTAGCGTCCACCGGGGAGCTGTTTTTT CASRPVASTGELFF
TRBJ2-7 TRBV9 . . TGTGCCAGCAGTACCTCAGGGGCCGAGCAGTACTTC CASSTSGAEQYF
TRBJ1-1 TRBV7-9 . . TGTGCCAGCAGCTTAGAGCAGGGTGCGACTGAAGCTTTCTTT CASSLEQGATEAFF
TRBJ2-7 TRBV5-6 . TRBD1 TGTGCCAGCAGCTTGGTGCGACAGGGCAACGAGCAGTACTTC CASSLVRQGNEQYF